One and the same sample provided the 28 T cell receptor beta chains below, sequenced in a study of technical replicates of blood from several donors. Generated by immunoSEQ multiplex PCR, the TCRdb table keeps only in-frame clones and is missing some. The profile shows roughly 80,000 clones, about 94% of them singletons. Sequencing was done on a sample of T cells isolated from PBMCs. The source is a human donor in good health.

A single count supports this clone. The rearrangement joins TRBV10-3 to TRBJ2-2; no reliable D call. Trimming took 4 bases from V and 1 from J, leaving 7 bases between them. Germline CDR1 ENHRY, CDR2 SYGVKD. This CDR3 region has 14 residues. In nucleotides, the CDR3 is TGTGCCATCAGTGGTGCGGAGAACACCGGGGAGCTGTTTTTT. Its protein product is CAISGAENTGELFF.

Notes on this clone: The junction departs from the called germline gene at one end, perhaps through a read error. The chain combines TRBV15 with TRBJ1-5; tentative D call: TRBD1 (5 bases). CDR3 length equals 15 residues. Germline CDR1 and CDR2: LNHNV and YYDKDF (reference sequence). CDR3 in DNA: TGTGCCGCCAGCAGAGATGCGACAGCGGGTTCGGCCCAGCATTTT. Amino acid sequence: CAASRDATAGSAQHF.

This clone was observed a single time. This chain connects TRBV4-3 to TRBJ2-5, with 16 bases identical to TRBD2. The germline gives CDR1 LGHNA, CDR2 YSLEER. The J segment lost 4 bases and the V segment lost 0 bases, leaving 5 bases of the junction unmatched. CDR3 length: 18 residues. CDR3 coding DNA: TGCGCCAGCAGCCAAGAGCCGGGACTAGCGGGAGGGCCAGAGACCCAGTACTTC. It is translated as CASSQEPGLAGGPETQYF.

This chain links TRBV7-9 with TRBJ2-2; 11 positions agree with TRBD2. The CDR3 covers 16 residues. Germline V gene data show CDR1 as SEHNR and CDR2 as FQNEAQ (reference sequence). J was trimmed by 7 bases and V by 2 bases; bases with no gene match: 6. This CDR3 reads CASSLLAGGPGGELFF. CDR3 bases: TGTGCCAGCAGCTTACTAGCGGGAGGTCCTGGCGGGGAGCTGTTTTTT.

The chain uses TRBV6-1 and TRBJ1-2; a weak D match, TRBD1 (5 bases). Trimming stripped 3 bases from V and 4 bases from J, with 9 bases between. The CDR3 is made up of 13 amino acids. CDR1 and CDR2 from the germline V gene are MNHNS and SASEGT. The CDR3 loop is CASSDLGLYGYTF. As DNA, the CDR3 is TGTGCCAGCAGTGATCTGGGGCTCTATGGCTACACCTTC.

The chain is built from TRBV11-1 and TRBJ2-7, with 8 bases matching TRBD1. This CDR3 contains 15 residues. The germline CDR1 and CDR2 sequences are SGHAT and FQDESV (reference sequence). With 3 bases clipped from V and 6 bases from J, the junction kept 10 bases outside the gene matches. The CDR3 DNA sequence: TGTGCCAGCAGCTTTTCAGGGGGCATTCTAGGCGAGCAGTACTTC. This translates into CASSFSGGILGEQYF. Variable domain in full (rest from reference TRBV11-1 and TRBJ2-7): EAEVAQSPRYKITEKSQAVAFWCDPISGHATLYWYRQILGQGPELLVQFQDESVVDDSQLPKDRFSAERLKGVDSTLKIQPAELGDSAMYLCASSFSGGILGEQYFGPGTRLTVT.

The chain uses TRBV12-5 and TRBJ2-1; possible D gene TRBD1, 6 bases. Germline lookup yields CDR1 LGHNT and CDR2 FRNRAP. This CDR3 spans 13 amino acids. Trimming cost V 3 bases and J 7 bases, with 10 bases left between them. CDR3 protein: CASGLRDTNEQFF. CDR3 DNA: TGTGCTAGTGGTTTACGGGACACAAATGAGCAGTTCTTC.

This rearrangement joins TRBV29-1 to TRBJ2-3, with 10 nucleotides matching TRBD2. The CDR3 sequence is 14 residues long. V shed 3 bases and J 4 bases; nucleotides not matched to a gene: 4. Looked up from germline, CDR1 is SQVTM and CDR2 is ANQGSEA. The CDR3 DNA reads as TGCAGCGTTGATACTAGCGGGGCGGCAGATACGCAGTATTTT. This gives the protein CSVDTSGAADTQYF.

This chain joins TRBV5-4 and TRBJ2-5; 11 bases line up with TRBD2. The V segment lost 1 base and the J segment 3 bases; nucleotides outside the gene matches: 2. From germline, CDR1 is SGHNT and CDR2 YYREEE (reference sequence). CDR3 length: 15 residues. The CDR3 sequence: CASSLRGLAEETQYF. The CDR3 DNA reads as TGTGCCAGCAGCTTGCGGGGACTAGCGGAAGAGACCCAGTACTTC.

The V and J genes are TRBV9 and TRBJ1-2; maybe TRBD1 (6 bases). There are 12 residues in the CDR3. Germline values: CDR1 SGDLS, CDR2 YYNGEE. The V and J ends lost 4 bases and 8 bases respectively, with 12 bases between them. The CDR3 region is CASSPLTGGYTF. CDR3 nucleotide sequence: TGTGCCAGCAGCCCACTGACAGGAGGCTACACCTTC.

CDR3 nucleotides: TGTGCCAGCAGCTTAGCGACTAGCTACACAGATACGCAGTATTTT. This gives the protein CASSLATSYTDTQYF. The rearrangement links TRBV5-4 to TRBJ2-3; 7 bases fit TRBD2. Trimming removed 2 bases from V and 2 bases from J; junction bases left unmatched: 5. This CDR3 contains 15 residues. Germline CDR1 and CDR2: SGHNT and YYREEE (reference sequence).

Worth noting for this clone: At one end the junction does not follow the germline gene, possibly because of a read error. The CDR3 region has the DNA TGTGCTAGCAGCCACGGACAGGGTAGGGAGACCCAGTACTTC. It encodes CASSHGQGRETQYF. The chain is built from TRBV7-7 and TRBJ2-5; 8 bases line up with TRBD1. Germline V gives CDR1 SSHAT, CDR2 FNYEAQ (reference sequence). The CDR3 runs to 14 residues.

The J gene is TRBJ1-1, the V gene TRBV11-2; TRBD1 might be the D (6 bases). The CDR3 sequence is 12 residues long. Looked up from germline, CDR1 is SGHAT and CDR2 is FQNNGV. Trimming took 5 bases from V and 5 from J, leaving 9 bases between them. The CDR3 region is CASSRRGTEAFF. CDR3 DNA: TGTGCCAGCAGCCGCAGGGGTACTGAAGCTTTCTTT.

CDR3 in DNA: TGTGCCAGTAGTTTACAGGGGGACGGCGGCTACACCTTC. It translates to CASSLQGDGGYTF. The chain employs TRBV19 and TRBJ1-2; TRBD1 agrees at 8 bases. Per the germline V gene, CDR1 is LNHDA and CDR2 is SQIVND (reference sequence). The trim removed 5 bases at V and 8 bases at J, leaving 7 bases unmatched. The CDR3 is 13 residues long.

V usage is TRBV28 and J usage is TRBJ1-2, with a tentative D call TRBD1 (5 bases). Between the trimmed V and J ends, which lost 8 bases and 1 base, there was a span of 14 bases. Germline lookup yields CDR1 MDHEN and CDR2 SYDVKM. The CDR3 contains 14 residues. The CDR3 sequence is CASYTRQFNYGYTF. Written as DNA, the CDR3 is TGTGCCAGCTATACCCGACAGTTTAACTATGGCTACACCTTC.

The rearrangement uses TRBV9 and TRBJ2-7; TRBD2 aligns across 11 bases. The germline V gene encodes CDR1 SGDLS and CDR2 YYNGEE. The CDR3 runs 16 residues. V lost 2 bases, J lost 4 bases, and 8 bases stayed unmatched. As DNA, the CDR3 is TGTGCCAGCAGCGTCTCACGACTAGCGGGAATATACGAGCAGTACTTC. Its translation: CASSVSRLAGIYEQYF.

V and J are TRBV6-5 and TRBJ1-2; no clear D. Trimming stripped 0 bases from V and 4 bases from J, with 15 bases between. The CDR3 consists of 16 residues. Germline CDR1 is MNHEY and CDR2 is SVGAGI. CDR3 sequence: CASSYSIVAKPYGYTF. The DNA for the CDR3 is TGTGCCAGCAGTTACTCGATAGTTGCAAAGCCCTATGGCTACACCTTC.

The chain has TRBV2 and TRBJ2-5, with unresolved D. This CDR3 is 11 amino acids long. CDR1 and CDR2 from the germline V gene are SNHLY and FYNNEI. V lost 4 bases and J 4 bases, leaving 4 bases between the germline ends. The CDR3 DNA is TGTGCCAGCAGTGTCAGAGAGACCCAGTACTTC. It translates to CASSVRETQYF. Full variable domain (missing parts from reference TRBV2 and TRBJ2-5): EPEVTQTPSHQVTQMGQEVILRCVPISNHLYFYWYRQILGQKVEFLVSFYNNEISEKSEIFDDQFSVERPDGSNFTLKIRSTKLEDSAMYFCASSVRETQYFGPGTRLLVL.

The CDR3 reads CASSLSSGIFSYEQYF. In nucleotides, the CDR3 is TGTGCCAGCAGCTTATCTAGCGGGATCTTCTCCTACGAGCAGTACTTC. The chain joins TRBV5-4 to TRBJ2-7, with TRBD2 identical over 9 bases. The V gene end was trimmed by 2 bases and the J gene end by 0 bases; junction bases not matched to a gene: 6. The germline V gene has CDR1 SGHNT and CDR2 YYREEE (reference sequence). The CDR3 runs to 16 residues.

The chain couples TRBV25-1 to TRBJ2-2, with 7 bases that match TRBD1. V was pared by 6 bases and J by 6 bases, with 4 bases of the junction left unmatched. Per germline, CDR1 MGHDK and CDR2 SYGVNS. This CDR3 contains 13 residues. The CDR3 coding sequence is TGTGCCAGCAGGAAAACAGGGGCCGGGGAGCTGTTTTTT. Translated: CASRKTGAGELFF.

The CDR3 here is CASSTSGSSEQFF. As DNA, the CDR3 is TGTGCCAGCAGCACTAGCGGGAGCAGTGAGCAGTTCTTC. V gene TRBV9 combines with J gene TRBJ2-1; 11 bases map to TRBD2. Germline CDR1 SGDLS, CDR2 YYNGEE. The V gene end was trimmed by 4 bases and the J gene end by 9 bases; junction bases not matched to a gene: 3. The CDR3 has 13 amino acids.

The rearrangement joins TRBV19 to TRBJ2-3; a possible D gene is TRBD1 (6 bases). The length of the CDR3 is 17 residues. CDR1 is LNHDA and CDR2 is SQIVND in the germline V gene (reference sequence). Trimming stripped 3 bases from V and 1 base from J, with 17 bases between. The CDR3 spells CASSIGAGERGTDTQYF. The DNA for the CDR3 is TGTGCCAGTAGTATTGGGGCAGGGGAAAGGGGCACAGATACGCAGTATTTT. Complete variable domain (other parts from reference TRBV19 and TRBJ2-3): DGGITQSPKYLFRKEGQNVTLSCEQNLNHDAMYWYRQDPGQGLRLIYYSQIVNDFQKGDIAEGYSVSREKKESFPLTVTSAQKNPTAFYLCASSIGAGERGTDTQYFGPGTRLTVL.

V usage is TRBV5-1 and J usage is TRBJ2-1; maybe TRBD2 (6 bases). Germline loops: CDR1 SGHRS, CDR2 YFSETQ. There are 15 residues in the CDR3. V was cut by 4 bases and J by 1 base, with 12 bases left in between. The CDR3 coding sequence is TGCGCCAGCAGCGCGGAGGGCACGTCCTACAATGAGCAGTTCTTC. It translates to CASSAEGTSYNEQFF.

The chain has TRBV10-3 and TRBJ2-5; the D gene is possibly TRBD1 (7 bases). Trimming removed 5 bases at V and 5 bases at J, with 18 bases between. Germline V CDR1 and CDR2: ENHRY, SYGVKD. The CDR3 totals 15 residues. DNA for the CDR3: TGTGCCATCAGTCTCGCGCAGGGGGGCTCGGAGACCCAGTACTTC. Protein sequence: CAISLAQGGSETQYF.

J is TRBJ1-1 and V is TRBV30, with unresolved D. Trimming cost V 0 bases and J 0 bases, with 5 bases left between them. From germline, CDR1 is GTSNPN and CDR2 SVGIG (reference sequence). This CDR3 has 13 amino acids. CDR3 DNA: TGTGCCTGGAGTGTGGTAGTGAACACTGAAGCTTTCTTT. It translates to CAWSVVVNTEAFF.

The gene calls are TRBV2 and TRBJ1-1; D is perhaps TRBD1 (5 bases). CDR3 size: 13 residues. Germline CDR1 reads SNHLY; CDR2 reads FYNNEI. Trimming cost V 6 bases and J 3 bases, with 11 bases left between them. This chain's CDR3 is CASSEYRYTEAFF. CDR3 nucleotides: TGTGCCAGCAGCGAATACAGGTACACTGAAGCTTTCTTT.

The chain carries TRBV27 and TRBJ1-5; unclear D gene. This CDR3 comprises 16 residues. Deletions cut 5 bases from V and 1 base from J, with 15 bases between. Germline V lookup: CDR1 MNHEY, CDR2 SMNVEV (reference sequence). The chain's CDR3 is CASSPDAGWSNQPQHF. The CDR3 DNA sequence: TGTGCCAGCAGTCCTGACGCGGGTTGGAGCAATCAGCCCCAGCATTTT.

V usage is TRBV5-1 and J usage is TRBJ2-3; D is uncertain. V shed 1 base and J shed 1 base, with 13 bases lying between them. CDR3 size: 16 residues. Germline loops: CDR1 SGHRS, CDR2 YFSETQ. The CDR3 region is CASSLTLQKGTDTQYF. CDR3 in DNA: TGCGCCAGCAGCTTGACACTACAAAAGGGCACAGATACGCAGTATTTT.